The 22 T cell receptor beta chains given below trace back to one sample, sequenced in a study of blood T cell repertoires in COVID-19. Sequencing was performed with immunoSEQ multiplex PCR; in TCRdb, only in-frame clones are kept and a portion is missing. The sample shows hundreds of thousands of clones, about nine tenths of them seen only once. Material for sequencing was peripheral blood. The receptors derive from a woman between 25 and 40 years old with COVID-19, enrolled during active disease.

The V gene is TRBV27, the J gene TRBJ2-6; 12 nucleotides align to TRBD1. The junction had 19 bases not matched to a gene; V was cut back by 2 bases and J by 8 bases. The CDR3 is 21 amino acids. Germline loops: CDR1 MNHEY, CDR2 SMNVEV (reference sequence). The CDR3 spells CASSLIIPGQGAYFLPNVLTF. CDR3 DNA: TGTGCCAGCAGTTTAATCATACCGGGACAGGGGGCGTATTTTCTGCCCAACGTCCTGACTTTC. Full variable domain (missing parts from reference TRBV27 and TRBJ2-6): EAQVTQNPRYLITVTGKKLTVTCSQNMNHEYMSWYRQDPGLGLRQIYYSMNVEVTDKGDVPEGYKVSRKEKRNFPLILESPSPNQTSLYFCASSLIIPGQGAYFLPNVLTFGAGSRLTVL.

This chain links TRBV19 with TRBJ1-2; perhaps TRBD1 as D (5 bases). Germline CDR1 and CDR2: LNHDA and SQIVND (reference sequence). The V gene lost 3 bases and the J gene lost 4 bases, with 9 bases spanning the gap. The CDR3 covers 13 residues. Here the CDR3 DNA reads TGTGCCAGTAGTATGTGGGGCTCCTATGGCTACACCTTC. Its protein is CASSMWGSYGYTF.

A remark on this clone: The sample has other DNA sequences that encode this CDR3 too. The chain carries TRBV5-1 and TRBJ2-7, with a weak D call TRBD2 (5 bases). Germline V CDR1 and CDR2: SGHRS, YFSETQ. Trimming shortened V by 2 bases and J by 1 base, and 7 bases separated the two germline ends. The CDR3 extends over 13 amino acids. CDR3 sequence: CASSFRGSYEQYF. The CDR3 DNA reads as TGCGCCAGCAGCTTTCGGGGATCCTACGAGCAGTACTTC.

This rearrangement joins TRBV27 to TRBJ2-3; 7 nucleotides line up with TRBD2. This CDR3 has 18 residues. Germline CDR1 reads MNHEY; CDR2 reads SMNVEV (reference sequence). V lost 5 bases and J lost 5; bases outside the gene matches: 19. The CDR3, as DNA: TGTGCCAGCAGTCCTCTAGCTGGGGGGAGGGCTGGTGGAGATACGCAGTATTTT. Its protein is CASSPLAGGRAGGDTQYF.

The V gene is TRBV19, the J gene TRBJ2-5; D unresolved. The V and J ends lost 5 bases and 6 bases respectively, with 10 bases between them. The CDR3 has 12 amino acids. The germline CDR1 and CDR2 sequences are LNHDA and SQIVND (reference sequence). As DNA, the CDR3 is TGTGCCAGTAGTTTTGCCAGGCAGACCCAGTACTTC. Translated, it gives CASSFARQTQYF.

V and J are TRBV29-1 and TRBJ2-5; no clear D gene. The CDR3 is made up of 13 amino acids. Trimming removed 1 base from V and 0 bases from J, with 6 bases in between. The germline V gene encodes CDR1 SQVTM and CDR2 ANQGSEA. The CDR3 bases are TGCAGCGTTGAAGGCGACTACCAAGAGACCCAGTACTTC. This sequence encodes CSVEGDYQETQYF. The entire variable domain, with the rest obtained from reference TRBV29-1 and TRBJ2-5, is as follows: SAVISQKPSRDICQRGTSLTIQCQVDSQVTMMFWYRQQPGQSLTLIATANQGSEATYESGFVIDKFPISRPNLTFSTLTVSNMSPEDSSIYLCSVEGDYQETQYFGPGTRLLVL.

This chain links TRBV23-1 with TRBJ2-1; D gene unclear. TRBV23-1 is recorded as an ORF, its role being uncertain. CDR3 size: 12 residues. Between the trimmed V and J ends, which lost 10 bases and 6 bases, there was a span of 13 bases. The CDR3 nucleotides read TGCGCCATGCCCCAGAAGTTCAATGAGCAGTTCTTC. Translating gives CAMPQKFNEQFF.

This clone was seen just once. The gene calls are TRBV7-9 and TRBJ1-2; the D is unclear. This CDR3 is built from 18 residues. V was clipped by 0 bases and J by 2 bases, with 19 bases between them. Germline CDR1 and CDR2: SEHNR and FQNEAQ (reference sequence). The CDR3 region has the DNA TGTGCCAGCAGCTTAGCCCCCTCCCTAGTAGGCCTAAACTATGGCTACACCTTC. Protein product: CASSLAPSLVGLNYGYTF.

This CDR3 is CASSLGGAGTDTQYF. The CDR3 region has the DNA TGCGCCAGCAGCTTGGGCGGAGCAGGCACAGATACGCAGTATTTT. This chain links TRBV5-1 with TRBJ2-3; D uncertain. CDR3 length: 15 residues. Germline V lookup: CDR1 SGHRS, CDR2 YFSETQ. Trimming removed 0 bases at V and 1 base at J, with 9 bases between.

Of note for this clone: Other DNA sequences in the same sample also yield this CDR3. The chain carries TRBV2 and TRBJ2-7, with 10 positions matching TRBD1. CDR1 and CDR2 (germline): SNHLY, FYNNEI. The ends lost 8 bases at V and 0 bases at J; junction bases unmatched: 4. This CDR3 has 14 residues. The CDR3 DNA is TGTGCCAGCCGGACAGGGGGAAGCTCCTACGAGCAGTACTTC. This gives the protein CASRTGGSSYEQYF.

J is TRBJ2-7 and V is TRBV7-2, with 8 bases aligning to TRBD1. With V trimmed by 4 bases and J by 2 bases, 4 bases remained unmatched. The CDR3 is made up of 14 amino acids. Germline CDR1 is SGHTA and CDR2 is FQGNSA. The CDR3 spells CASSSTGATYEQYF. The CDR3 coding sequence is TGTGCCAGCAGCTCGACAGGGGCCACCTACGAGCAGTACTTC.

This sequence joins TRBV5-8 and TRBJ1-5; D not certain. The CDR3 contains 14 residues. Germline CDR1 SGHTS, CDR2 YDEGEE. With 5 bases removed from V and 0 bases from J, the gap between germline ends came to 9 bases. As DNA, the CDR3 is TGTGCCAGCAGATTCGCGGGTAGCAATCAGCCCCAGCATTTT. This translates into CASRFAGSNQPQHF.

The chain couples TRBV5-1 to TRBJ1-2, with D perhaps TRBD1 (5 bases). Trimming removed 4 bases from V and 1 base from J, with 11 bases in between. This CDR3 comprises 14 residues. The germline gives CDR1 SGHRS, CDR2 YFSETQ. CDR3 sequence: CASSTSGGNYGYTF. DNA for the CDR3: TGCGCCAGCAGCACCTCCGGGGGTAACTATGGCTACACCTTC.

V usage is TRBV6-2 or TRBV6-3 and J usage is TRBJ2-1; D possibly corresponds to TRBD1 (5 bases). Trimming took 4 bases from V and 8 from J, leaving 15 bases between them. Germline-derived CDR1 and CDR2 are MNHEY and SVGEGT. CDR3 size: 14 residues. The CDR3 DNA reads as TGTGCCAGCAGTTGGGGCCGGACGTCGGATGAGCAGTTCTTC. Its protein product is CASSWGRTSDEQFF.

This clone was observed once. The chain combines TRBV14 with TRBJ2-2; 7 bases agree with TRBD1. V trimming: 3 bases; J trimming: 5 bases; junction bases outside the gene matches: 9. From germline, CDR1 is SGHDN and CDR2 FVKESK. This CDR3 is 16 amino acids long. CDR3 residues: CASSQVMGQWTGELFF. The DNA of the CDR3 is TGTGCCAGCAGCCAGGTTATGGGACAGTGGACCGGGGAGCTGTTTTTT.

The V and J genes are TRBV4-1 and TRBJ1-2, with D maybe TRBD1 (5 bases). The CDR3 runs to 16 residues. Germline lookup yields CDR1 MGHRA and CDR2 YSYEKL. Trimming took off 1 base at V and 3 bases at J, with 15 bases between the two ends. CDR3 coding DNA: TGCGCCAGCAGCCAAGGAAGGCCAACAGGTGACTATGGCTACACCTTC. It encodes CASSQGRPTGDYGYTF.

The chain carries TRBV28 and TRBJ1-3, with no clear D. Trimming stripped 6 bases from V and 2 bases from J, with 14 bases between. CDR3 length: 15 residues. Germline V CDR1 and CDR2: MDHEN, SYDVKM. In nucleotides, the CDR3 is TGTGCCAGCAGGGGTTCGGGGTGGGCTGGAAACACCATATATTTT. It translates to CASRGSGWAGNTIYF.

This chain uses TRBV4-3 with TRBJ1-6; perhaps TRBD1 as D (5 bases). CDR3 length: 16 amino acids. The V gene lost 0 bases and the J gene lost 3 bases, with 9 bases spanning the gap. Germline V gene data show CDR1 as LGHNA and CDR2 as YSLEER. CDR3 DNA: TGCGCCAGCAGCCAAGATAGCCAGGGCTATAATTCACCCCTCCACTTT. It specifies CASSQDSQGYNSPLHF.

This clone is a singleton in its sample. V is TRBV6-5 and J is TRBJ1-1; D is possibly TRBD1 (6 bases). This CDR3 has 14 amino acids. The germline V gene has CDR1 MNHEY and CDR2 SVGAGI. V lost 8 bases and J lost 1, with 14 bases in between. The CDR3 is CASARDIWNTEAFF. The DNA of the CDR3 is TGTGCCAGCGCCCGGGACATCTGGAACACTGAAGCTTTCTTT.

This clone was recorded a few times. The J gene is TRBJ1-3, the V gene TRBV10-2; 9 nucleotides line up with TRBD1. The CDR3 consists of 17 residues. Germline assignment: CDR1 WSHSY and CDR2 SAAADI. V trimming: 3 bases; J trimming: 2 bases; junction bases outside the gene matches: 8. The CDR3 is CASSDRRTGVAGNTIYF. CDR3 nucleotides: TGCGCCAGCAGTGATAGGCGGACAGGGGTGGCTGGAAACACCATATATTTT.

The V and J genes are TRBV10-1 and TRBJ2-7; 7 bases are shared with TRBD1. CDR1 is WNHNN, CDR2 SYGVQD, per germline (reference sequence). The J segment lost 5 bases and the V segment lost 8 bases, leaving 6 bases of the junction unmatched. CDR3 length: 12 amino acids. This CDR3 reads CASGQAEDEQYF. The CDR3 DNA sequence: TGCGCCAGCGGACAGGCGGAGGACGAGCAGTACTTC.

The V gene is TRBV12-3 or TRBV12-4, the J gene TRBJ2-5; TRBD2 might be the D (5 bases). Trimming pared 3 bases from V and 4 bases from J, leaving 9 bases between. The CDR3 length is 13 residues. Written as DNA, the CDR3 is TGTGCCAGCAGTTTGGTGGCGGGAGAGACCCAGTACTTC. Translating gives CASSLVAGETQYF.